These 8 T cell receptor beta chains originate from one sample sequenced in a study of T cell changes during pregnancy in multiple sclerosis. Using immunoSEQ multiplex PCR, the repertoire was profiled, and TCRdb retains in-frame clones only, with some absent. The table has about 63,000 clones, 93% seen once. The sequencing used CD8+ T cells from peripheral blood mononuclear cells, collected in the second trimester of pregnancy. The receptors come from a female donor with multiple sclerosis, enrolled in a pregnancy study.

This clone has just one count. The chain uses TRBV27 and TRBJ1-2, with a tentative D call TRBD1 (6 bases). Germline V gives CDR1 MNHEY, CDR2 SMNVEV (reference sequence). Trimming removed 2 bases from V and 4 bases from J, with 11 bases in between. This CDR3 region has 14 residues. The CDR3, as DNA: TGTGCCAGCAGTTTACGGGGGGCGAGCTATGGCTACACCTTC. It translates to CASSLRGASYGYTF.

The chain combines TRBV2 with TRBJ1-5, with a tentative D call TRBD1 (6 bases). CDR1 is SNHLY and CDR2 is FYNNEI in the germline V gene. V was pared by 6 bases and J by 2 bases, with 17 bases between. The CDR3 covers 16 residues. CDR3 in DNA: TGTGCCAGCAGGCCCCAGGGGTGGTCCGGCAATCAGCCCCAGCATTTT. Translating gives CASRPQGWSGNQPQHF.

This clone was counted only a few times. V and J are TRBV10-3 and TRBJ2-1; 9 bases match TRBD2. Germline loops: CDR1 ENHRY, CDR2 SYGVKD. V dropped 0 bases and J dropped 5; count of bases not matched to a gene: 5. There are 16 residues in the CDR3. The CDR3 DNA reads TGTGCCATCAGTGAGTCGATGGCGGGAGGGCACAATGAGCAGTTCTTC. It translates to CAISESMAGGHNEQFF.

The V and J genes are TRBV13 and TRBJ2-1, with D possibly matching TRBD1 (6 bases). Germline values: CDR1 PRHDT, CDR2 FYEKMQ (reference sequence). This CDR3 region has 15 residues. Trimming took off 4 bases at V and 9 bases at J, with 19 bases between the two ends. This CDR3 is CASSSPTDRTLEQFF. The CDR3 DNA reads TGTGCCAGCAGCTCACCGACAGACAGGACTCTTGAGCAGTTCTTC.

The chain couples TRBV7-9 to TRBJ1-1; D possibly corresponds to TRBD1 (6 bases). CDR3 length: 15 amino acids. Between the trimmed V and J ends, which lost 3 bases and 1 base, there was a span of 12 bases. CDR1 and CDR2 (germline): SEHNR, FQNEAQ (reference sequence). CDR3 amino acids: CASSFFLGGNTEAFF. The CDR3 DNA follows: TGTGCCAGCAGCTTCTTCTTAGGGGGGAACACTGAAGCTTTCTTT.

The chain combines TRBV15 with TRBJ2-4; a possible D gene is TRBD1 (6 bases). In germline, CDR1 is LNHNV, CDR2 YYDKDF (reference sequence). The length of the CDR3 is 16 residues. The ends were cut back, 0 bases at V and 7 bases at J, with 16 bases in the middle. CDR3 amino acids: CATSRDEWGQRNIQYF. The DNA of the CDR3 is TGTGCCACCAGCAGAGATGAATGGGGGCAAAGGAACATTCAGTACTTC.

The rearrangement joins TRBV25-1 to TRBJ1-2; D possibly corresponds to TRBD1 (5 bases). V gave up 3 bases and J gave up 0 bases, with 11 bases separating them. Germline V gene lookup returns CDR1 MGHDK and CDR2 SYGVNS. This CDR3 is 15 amino acids long. CDR3 DNA: TGTGCCAGCAGTGATGGAGGGGACTCTAACTATGGCTACACCTTC. Translated, it gives CASSDGGDSNYGYTF.

The genes are TRBV28 and TRBJ2-1, with D possibly TRBD1 on 5 matching bases. Trimming removed 6 bases from V and 3 bases from J, with 15 bases in between. Germline loops: CDR1 MDHEN, CDR2 SYDVKM. The CDR3 consists of 15 residues. CDR3 region: CASSNGHQSYNEQFF. DNA for the CDR3: TGTGCCAGCAGCAACGGACATCAGAGCTACAATGAGCAGTTCTTC.